The clone carrying this T cell receptor (beta chain) occurred a few times. Unique molecular identifiers were in the cDNA, with template-switch universal primer binding. One entry per CDR3 protein results from TCRdb running MiXCR on the 5' RACE reads. The data hold 250,000 or so distinct CDR3 sequences, with roughly 8.7% observed a single time. This sample was taken from a study of identical twins. Germline-derived CDR1 and CDR2 are MDHEN and SYDVKM. Trimming took 6 bases from V and 1 from J, leaving 10 bases between them. This CDR3 is built from 14 residues. Separately, the same data were catalogued under a study of yellow fever vaccine responses in identical twins.

This TCR derives from a woman aged 18-30 years in good health. The sequenced material came from CD8+ T cells sorted from blood. This rearrangement joins TRBV28 to TRBJ2-1; D ambiguous. The CDR3 bases are TGTGCCAGCAGCCCGGTGGATTCCTACAATGAGCAGTTCTTC. It codes for CASSPVDSYNEQFF. Full variable domain (remainder filled in from reference TRBV28 and TRBJ2-1): DVKVTQSSRYLVKRTGEKVFLECVQDMDHENMFWYRQDPGLGLRLIYFSYDVKMKEKGDIPEGYSVSREKKERFSLILESASTNQTSMYLCASSPVDSYNEQFFGPGTRLTVL.